Below are 19 T cell receptor beta chains sequenced from a single sample in a study of a mutant IDH1 vaccine in newly diagnosed glioma. Documented time point: week 47, end of study. Every single dose of the vaccine, 300 ug of mutant IDH1 20-mer peptide, came with topical imiquimod. Method: immunoSEQ multiplex PCR; TCRdb's copy keeps in-frame clones and lacks some. The sample includes approximately 100,000 clones, about 90% seen only once; the top ten take 0.7% to 0.95%. The antigens for these receptors are not known. This material consisted of PBMCs, taken from a glioma patient whose treatment included an IDH1 peptide vaccine. These receptors all come from a woman in her forties or fifties with glioma.

The rearrangement uses TRBV9 and TRBJ2-1, with 15 positions matching TRBD2. The junction had 17 bases not matched to a gene; V was cut back by 0 bases and J by 4 bases. The germline V gene encodes CDR1 SGDLS and CDR2 YYNGEE. This CDR3 comprises 22 residues. The CDR3 reads CASSVAGGTSGRPSYFYNEQFF. The CDR3 coding sequence is TGTGCCAGCAGCGTAGCCGGAGGGACTAGCGGGAGGCCCAGCTATTTTTACAATGAGCAGTTCTTC.

The CDR3 DNA sequence: TGTGCCTGGAATAGGGGACAGACTTACAATGAGCAGTTCTTC. Translation gives CAWNRGQTYNEQFF. The chain has TRBV30 and TRBJ2-1, with 7 bases aligning to TRBD1. Germline trimming cut 4 bases from V and 4 bases from J; bases unmatched to any gene: 7. Germline CDR1 GTSNPN, CDR2 SVGIG (reference sequence). The CDR3 is 14 residues long.

V usage is TRBV16 and J usage is TRBJ1-5; the D gene is possibly TRBD1 (5 bases). Trimming removed 2 bases at V and 5 bases at J, with 13 bases between. Per germline, CDR1 KGHSY and CDR2 FQNENV. CDR3 size: 15 residues. The CDR3, as DNA: TGTGCCAGCAGCCAACAGGGTTGGGTCGATCAGCCCCAGCATTTT. It translates to CASSQQGWVDQPQHF.

The gene calls are TRBV5-1 and TRBJ2-2; TRBD2 matches at 9 bases. Per the germline V gene, CDR1 is SGHRS and CDR2 is YFSETQ. Trimming at V came to 4 bases and at J to 6 bases, leaving 7 bases not matched to a gene. The CDR3 spans 15 residues. The DNA of the CDR3 is TGCGCCAGCAGCACGAGCGGGAGGCGGGCCGGGGAGCTGTTTTTT. This gives the protein CASSTSGRRAGELFF.

The genes are TRBV5-8 and TRBJ1-1, with 7 nucleotides matching TRBD1. Germline V CDR1 and CDR2: SGHTS, YDEGEE. The CDR3 loop spans 15 amino acids. With V trimmed by 0 bases and J by 0 bases, 2 bases remained unmatched. CDR3 bases: TGTGCCAGCAGCTTGGGACAGGGCCTGAACACTGAAGCTTTCTTT. It yields the protein CASSLGQGLNTEAFF.

This clone has only a few counts. This chain joins TRBV4-1 and TRBJ2-7; D unclear. The CDR3 sequence is 14 residues long. Trimming left V 0 bases short and J 7 bases short, with 13 bases between. Germline V gene lookup returns CDR1 MGHRA and CDR2 YSYEKL. The DNA for the CDR3 is TGCGCCAGCAGCCAAGACCATGGACCTCGGGAGCAGTACTTC. Protein product: CASSQDHGPREQYF.

The CDR3 region is CASSEPGTSRSYNEQFF. CDR3 DNA: TGTGCCAGCAGTGAACCCGGGACTAGTAGGTCCTACAATGAGCAGTTCTTC. This chain links TRBV25-1 with TRBJ2-1; TRBD2 agrees at 8 bases. This CDR3 region has 17 residues. The V gene's germline CDR1 is MGHDK and CDR2 SYGVNS. V gave up 2 bases and J gave up 1 base; unmatched junction bases: 7.

This clone came up once. The chain uses TRBV5-6 and TRBJ1-2; D is possibly TRBD1 (5 bases). V was pared by 2 bases and J by 6 bases, with 17 bases between. This CDR3 spans 15 amino acids. Looked up from germline, CDR1 is SGHDT and CDR2 is YYEEEE. CDR3 protein: CASSFPLGGRDGYTF. The DNA for the CDR3 is TGTGCCAGCAGCTTCCCCCTGGGGGGGAGAGATGGCTACACCTTC.

This chain links TRBV5-6 with TRBJ1-6, with D possibly matching TRBD1 (5 bases). Per the germline V gene, CDR1 is SGHDT and CDR2 is YYEEEE. This CDR3 spans 15 amino acids. V lost 4 bases, J lost 14 bases, and 22 bases lay in between. The CDR3 DNA is TGTGCCAGCAGCCCGGTAAGGGGCCGGGTTGGAACCCTCCACTTT. This gives the protein CASSPVRGRVGTLHF.

The chain combines TRBV6-5 with TRBJ2-5; D remains ambiguous. V was shortened by 7 bases and J by 5 bases, with 17 bases between the two germline ends. Germline loops: CDR1 MNHEY, CDR2 SVGAGI. The CDR3 covers 14 residues. The CDR3 sequence is CASTPGLPRETQYF. CDR3 DNA sequence: TGTGCCAGCACTCCGGGCCTCCCGCGGGAGACCCAGTACTTC.

The V gene is TRBV5-1, the J gene TRBJ1-4, with 9 bases lining up with TRBD1. In germline, CDR1 is SGHRS, CDR2 YFSETQ. V was pared by 4 bases and J by 7 bases, with 8 bases of the junction left unmatched. The length of the CDR3 is 15 residues. The CDR3 loop reads CASSPGGTGSEKLFF. The CDR3 DNA follows: TGCGCCAGCAGCCCGGGAGGGACAGGGTCTGAAAAACTGTTTTTT.

The chain combines TRBV28 with TRBJ1-6; 8 bases align to TRBD1. Germline trimming cut 8 bases from V and 5 bases from J; bases unmatched to any gene: 11. The CDR3 sequence is 16 residues long. The germline V gene has CDR1 MDHEN and CDR2 SYDVKM. CDR3 residues: CASLLTGGSNNSPLHF. As DNA, the CDR3 is TGTGCCAGCCTCCTTACAGGGGGATCTAATAATTCACCCCTCCACTTT.

This clone was seen only a few times. V gene TRBV4-1 combines with J gene TRBJ1-1; unclear D gene. V gave up 4 bases and J gave up 4 bases, with 7 bases separating them. CDR1 MGHRA and CDR2 YSYEKL come from the germline V gene. This CDR3 spans 12 amino acids. CDR3: CASSRGSTEAFF. The CDR3 DNA reads as TGCGCCAGCAGCCGGGGTAGCACTGAAGCTTTCTTT.

The CDR3 coding sequence is TGCGCCAGCAGCCAAGGGACAGGAAATCAGCCCCAGCATTTT. Translation gives CASSQGTGNQPQHF. This chain connects TRBV4-1 to TRBJ1-5; TRBD1 matches at 7 bases. The CDR3 consists of 14 residues. Germline assignment: CDR1 MGHRA and CDR2 YSYEKL. J was trimmed by 4 bases and V by 1 base; bases with no gene match: 1.

The chain employs TRBV6-6 and TRBJ1-4; 9 bases are a match to TRBD1. CDR1 and CDR2 (germline): MNHNY, SVGAGI (reference sequence). The CDR3 contains 16 residues. The V and J ends lost 10 bases and 4 bases, in that order; junction bases with no gene match: 13. The CDR3 sequence: CATKPTLGQGNEKLFF. The CDR3 DNA is TGTGCCACCAAGCCGACCCTGGGACAGGGTAATGAAAAACTGTTTTTT.

The J gene is TRBJ2-3, the V gene TRBV11-2; D not certain. Germline V gives CDR1 SGHAT, CDR2 FQNNGV. V lost 4 bases and J 2 bases, leaving 13 bases between the germline ends. The CDR3 extends over 15 amino acids. As DNA, the CDR3 is TGTGCCAGCAGCTATGACCGAGAAAACACAGATACGCAGTATTTT. Translation: CASSYDRENTDTQYF. Together with reference TRBV11-2 and TRBJ2-3, the CDR3 gives the full variable domain: EAGVAQSPRYKIIEKRQSVAFWCNPISGHATLYWYQQILGQGPKLLIQFQNNGVVDDSQLPKDRFSAERLKGVDSTLKIQPAKLEDSAVYLCASSYDRENTDTQYFGPGTRLTVL.

The CDR3 DNA follows: TGTGCCAGCTCCCCCGGGACAGGTTCAGGAAACACCATATATTTT. Its translation: CASSPGTGSGNTIYF. This chain connects TRBV18 to TRBJ1-3; 8 bases are a match to TRBD1. The junction had 8 bases not matched to a gene; V was cut back by 6 bases and J by 4 bases. Germline CDR1 and CDR2: KGHSH and LQKENI. The CDR3 covers 15 residues.

This clone has a single count. The chain couples TRBV5-6 to TRBJ2-2; unclear D gene. CDR1 is SGHDT and CDR2 is YYEEEE in the germline V gene. The CDR3 contains 14 residues. Trimming left V 0 bases short and J 9 bases short, with 12 bases between. This CDR3 reads CASSLVVRFRELFF. CDR3 sequence (DNA): TGTGCCAGCAGCTTGGTGGTTAGATTCCGGGAGCTGTTTTTT.

The chain uses TRBV5-6 and TRBJ2-1; 8 bases align to TRBD2. The germline gives CDR1 SGHDT, CDR2 YYEEEE. CDR3 length equals 17 residues. The V segment lost 3 bases and the J segment 0 bases; nucleotides outside the gene matches: 8. CDR3 protein: CASSSYGTRSSYNEQFF. Here the CDR3 DNA reads TGTGCCAGCAGCTCCTACGGGACTAGGAGCTCCTACAATGAGCAGTTCTTC.